Presented here are 5 T cell receptor gamma chains from one specimen sequenced in a study of gamma-delta T cells after stem cell transplantation listed by TCRdb under 2016. The method was RT-PCR. Sequencer: Illumina MiSeq. Clonotypes were called again by TCRdb from the public reads via CATT, and duplicate nucleotide sequences were then merged into one entry. The sample table contains under 800 gamma-chain clones; only one count was recorded for approximately 11% of them. About 40% of the sample is in the top ten clones. Sequenced input: gamma-delta T cells. These receptors were obtained from a human donor. It is not recorded whose cells these are; they may come from a transplant donor.

The V call is TRGV9, the J call TRGJP. The CDR3 has 16 residues. Germline-derived CDR1 and CDR2 are GITISATS and ISYDGTV (reference sequence). The V gene end was trimmed by 4 bases and the J gene end by 7 bases; junction bases not matched to a gene: 7. The CDR3 sequence: CALWETMELGKKIKVF. Here the CDR3 DNA reads TGTGCCTTGTGGGAAACAATGGAGTTGGGCAAAAAAATCAAGGTATTT.

This clone was observed a handful of times. A much larger clone differs from this one at a single base, so this may be a read error. The chain couples TRGV9 to TRGJP. Germline CDR1 and CDR2: GITISATS and ISYDGTV (reference sequence). This CDR3 comprises 17 residues. The V and J ends lost 0 bases and 7 bases, in that order; junction bases with no gene match: 6. CDR3 amino acids: CALWEVQRELGKKIKVF. CDR3 DNA: TGTGCCTTGTGGGAGGTGCAGAGGGAGTTGGGCAAAAAAATCAAGGTATTT.

Comment on this clone: A read error may explain this, as a much larger clone is one base away. J is TRGJP and V is TRGV9. Losses at the gene ends were 3 bases for V and 7 bases for J; bases not matched to a gene: 12. This CDR3 has 18 residues. Germline V gene sequence: CDR1 GITISATS, CDR2 ISYDGTV (reference sequence). CDR3 coding DNA: TGTGCCTTGTGGGAGCAAAACCGCTGGGAGTTGGGCAAAAAAATCAAGGTATTT. Its translation: CALWEQNRWELGKKIKVF.

In its sample, this clone was seen a few times. TCRdb assigns this DNA the protein of a much larger clone, which departs from its translation at residues 9 and 13; this likely reflects a read error, and the protein shown comes from translating the DNA. The chain carries TRGV9 and TRGJP. The CDR3 contains 16 residues. Germline CDR1 and CDR2: GITISATS and ISYDGTV (reference sequence). The chain's CDR3 is CALWEVQEWGKKSKVF. Here the CDR3 DNA reads TGTGCCTTGTGGGAGGTGCAAGAGTGGGGCAAAAAAAGCAAGGTATTT.

Note on this clone: This likely came from a read error, as a far larger clone is one base away. The same CDR3 can be traced to other DNA sequences in this sample. This chain joins TRGV9 and TRGJP1. CDR3 length equals 13 residues. V dropped 0 bases and J dropped 8; count of bases not matched to a gene: 3. CDR1 is GITISATS, CDR2 ISYDGTV, per germline (reference sequence). The CDR3 region is CALWEVPGWFKIF. The CDR3 DNA reads as TGTGCCTTGTGGGAGGTGCCCGGTTGGTTCAAGATATTT.